This T cell receptor beta chain was retrieved from a study of cytomegalovirus exposure and HLA in healthy donors. Study-level points and caveats: In vitro data verified three CMV-associated chains as specific for CMV antigens.

Of note for this clone: Its antigen remains unidentified.

This PCR relied on a set of 60 Vbeta primers and 13 Jbeta primers. The assay was immunoSEQ multiplex PCR, and TCRdb's table has in-frame clones only and misses some. The data hold around 150,000 clones, with under 70% observed a single time. The receptor was isolated from a woman in her sixties in good health and CMV-seronegative. The sample was PBMCs.

CDR3 sequence: CASSFLGGSGYGYTF. CDR3 nucleotide sequence: TGCGCCAGCAGCTTCCTGGGGGGGTCAGGGTATGGCTACACCTTC. The genes are TRBV5-1 and TRBJ1-2, with D possibly being TRBD1 (5 bases). Germline V lookup: CDR1 SGHRS, CDR2 YFSETQ. V shed 2 bases and J shed 5 bases, with 16 bases lying between them. The length of the CDR3 is 15 residues.